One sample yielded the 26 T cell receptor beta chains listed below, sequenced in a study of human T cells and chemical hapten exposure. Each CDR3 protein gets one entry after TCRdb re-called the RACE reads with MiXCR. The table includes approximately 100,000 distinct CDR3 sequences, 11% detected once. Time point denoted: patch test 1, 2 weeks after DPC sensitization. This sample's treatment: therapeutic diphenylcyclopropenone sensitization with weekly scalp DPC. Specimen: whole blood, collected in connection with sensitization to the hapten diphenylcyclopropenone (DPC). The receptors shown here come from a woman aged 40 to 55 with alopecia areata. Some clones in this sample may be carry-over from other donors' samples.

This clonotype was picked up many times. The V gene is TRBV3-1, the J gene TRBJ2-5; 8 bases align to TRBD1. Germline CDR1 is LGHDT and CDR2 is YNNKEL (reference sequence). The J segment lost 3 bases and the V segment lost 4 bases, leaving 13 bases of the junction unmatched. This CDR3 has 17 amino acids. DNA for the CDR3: TGTGCCAGCAGCCGCCGCCAGGGGGCGTCTAGTAAAGAGACCCAGTACTTC. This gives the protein CASSRRQGASSKETQYF.

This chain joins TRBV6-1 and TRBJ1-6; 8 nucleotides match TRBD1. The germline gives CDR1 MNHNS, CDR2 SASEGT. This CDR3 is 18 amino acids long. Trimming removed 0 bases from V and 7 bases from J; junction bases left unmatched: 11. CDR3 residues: CASSEAVMVGDRNSPLHF. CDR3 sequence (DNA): TGTGCCAGCAGTGAAGCGGTCATGGTGGGGGACAGGAATTCACCCCTCCACTTT.

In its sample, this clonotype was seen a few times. The CDR3 sequence: CASSPLGGTSGATDTQYF. CDR3 DNA: TGTGCCAGCAGCCCCCTCGGGGGGACTAGCGGGGCGACAGATACGCAGTATTTT. V usage is TRBV9 and J usage is TRBJ2-3; 13 nucleotides match TRBD2. CDR3 length: 18 amino acids. V lost 4 bases to trimming and J lost 3 bases; unmatched junction nucleotides: 11. Germline-derived CDR1 and CDR2 are SGDLS and YYNGEE.

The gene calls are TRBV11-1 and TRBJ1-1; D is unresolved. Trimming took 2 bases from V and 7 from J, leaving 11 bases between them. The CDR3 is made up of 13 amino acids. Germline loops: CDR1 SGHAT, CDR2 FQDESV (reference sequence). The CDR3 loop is CASSLSTEGEAFF. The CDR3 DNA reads TGTGCCAGCAGCTTATCCACGGAGGGTGAAGCTTTCTTT. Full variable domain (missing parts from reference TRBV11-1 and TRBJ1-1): EAEVAQSPRYKITEKSQAVAFWCDPISGHATLYWYRQILGQGPELLVQFQDESVVDDSQLPKDRFSAERLKGVDSTLKIQPAELGDSAMYLCASSLSTEGEAFFGQGTRLTVV.

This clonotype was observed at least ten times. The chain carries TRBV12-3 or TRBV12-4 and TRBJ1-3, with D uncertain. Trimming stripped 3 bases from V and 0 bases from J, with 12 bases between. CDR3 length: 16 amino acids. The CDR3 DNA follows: TGTGCCAGCAGTTTGAGACCGAAGGTCTCTGGAAACACCATATATTTT. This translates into CASSLRPKVSGNTIYF.

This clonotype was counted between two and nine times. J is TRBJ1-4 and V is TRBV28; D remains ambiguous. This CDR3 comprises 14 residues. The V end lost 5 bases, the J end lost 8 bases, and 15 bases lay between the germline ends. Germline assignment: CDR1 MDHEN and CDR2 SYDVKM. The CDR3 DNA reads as TGTGCCAGCAGTCCCCCAGGTTTTGAGGAAAAACTGTTTTTT. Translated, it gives CASSPPGFEEKLFF.

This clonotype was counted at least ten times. CDR3 in DNA: TGCGCCAGCACCCCAGAGGGACAGAGAGCAGATACGCAGTATTTT. Translation: CASTPEGQRADTQYF. The gene calls are TRBV5-1 and TRBJ2-3; 7 bases fit TRBD1. The CDR3 consists of 15 residues. The junction had 11 bases not matched to a gene; V was cut back by 6 bases and J by 4 bases. Germline V gene sequence: CDR1 SGHRS, CDR2 YFSETQ.

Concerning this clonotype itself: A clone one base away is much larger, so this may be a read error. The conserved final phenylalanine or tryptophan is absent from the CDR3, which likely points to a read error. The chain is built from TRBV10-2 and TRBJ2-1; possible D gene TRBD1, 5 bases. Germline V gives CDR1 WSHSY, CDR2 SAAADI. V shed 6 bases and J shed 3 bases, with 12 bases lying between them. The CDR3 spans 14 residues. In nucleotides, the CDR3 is TGCGCCAGCAGAGGGGCGCCGGACTACAATGAGCAGTTCATC. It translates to CASRGAPDYNEQFI.

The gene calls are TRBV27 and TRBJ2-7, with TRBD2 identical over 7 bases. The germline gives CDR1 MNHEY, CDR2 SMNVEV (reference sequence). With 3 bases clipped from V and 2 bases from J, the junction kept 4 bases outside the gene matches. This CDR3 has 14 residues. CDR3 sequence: CASSLGRGPYEQYF. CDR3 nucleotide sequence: TGTGCCAGCAGTTTGGGGAGGGGCCCCTACGAGCAGTACTTC.

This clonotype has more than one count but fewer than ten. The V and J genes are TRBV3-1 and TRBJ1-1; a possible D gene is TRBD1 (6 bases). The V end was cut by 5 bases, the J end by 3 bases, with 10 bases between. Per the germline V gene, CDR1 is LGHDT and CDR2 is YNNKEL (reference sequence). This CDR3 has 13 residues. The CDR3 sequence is CASSGNRDTEAFF. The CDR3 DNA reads TGTGCCAGCAGCGGTAACAGGGACACTGAAGCTTTCTTT.

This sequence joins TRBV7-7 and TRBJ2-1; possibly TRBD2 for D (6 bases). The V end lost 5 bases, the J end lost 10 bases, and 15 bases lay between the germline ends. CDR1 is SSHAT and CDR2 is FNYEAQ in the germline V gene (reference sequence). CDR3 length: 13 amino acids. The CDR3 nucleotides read TGTGCCAGCAGCGACGCCCTAGCGATGGAGCAGTTCTTC. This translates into CASSDALAMEQFF.

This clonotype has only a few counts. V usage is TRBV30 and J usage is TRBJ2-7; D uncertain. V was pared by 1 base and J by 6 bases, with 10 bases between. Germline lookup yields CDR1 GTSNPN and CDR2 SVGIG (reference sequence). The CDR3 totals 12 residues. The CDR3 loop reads CAWSGRLGEQYF. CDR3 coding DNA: TGTGCCTGGAGTGGACGGCTTGGCGAGCAGTACTTC.

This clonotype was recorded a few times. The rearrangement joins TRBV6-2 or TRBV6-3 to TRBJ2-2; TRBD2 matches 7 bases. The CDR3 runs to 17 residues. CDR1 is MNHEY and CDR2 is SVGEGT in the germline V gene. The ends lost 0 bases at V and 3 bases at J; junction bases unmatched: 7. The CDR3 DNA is TGTGCCAGCAGTTACTCGAGCGCGGGGGTGGACACCGGGGAGCTGTTTTTT. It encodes CASSYSSAGVDTGELFF.

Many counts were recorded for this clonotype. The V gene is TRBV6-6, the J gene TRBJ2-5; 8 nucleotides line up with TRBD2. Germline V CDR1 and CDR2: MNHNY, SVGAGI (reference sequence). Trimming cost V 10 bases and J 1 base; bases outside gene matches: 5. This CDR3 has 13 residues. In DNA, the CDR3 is TGTGCCATCCAGCGGGGGCCCCAAGAGACCCAGTACTTC. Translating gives CAIQRGPQETQYF.

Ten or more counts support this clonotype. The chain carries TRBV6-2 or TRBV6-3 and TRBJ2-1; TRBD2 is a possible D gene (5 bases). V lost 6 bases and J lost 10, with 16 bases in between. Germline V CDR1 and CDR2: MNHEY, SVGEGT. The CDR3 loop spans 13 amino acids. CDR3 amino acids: CASRVDQRREQFF. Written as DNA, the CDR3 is TGTGCCAGCAGAGTCGACCAGCGGAGGGAGCAGTTCTTC.

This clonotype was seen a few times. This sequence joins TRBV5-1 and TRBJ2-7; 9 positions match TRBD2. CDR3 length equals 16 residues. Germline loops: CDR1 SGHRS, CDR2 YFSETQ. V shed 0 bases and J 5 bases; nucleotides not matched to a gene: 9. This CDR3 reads CASSLGVGAGGDEQYF. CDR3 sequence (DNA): TGCGCCAGCAGCTTGGGCGTGGGAGCGGGAGGCGACGAGCAGTACTTC.

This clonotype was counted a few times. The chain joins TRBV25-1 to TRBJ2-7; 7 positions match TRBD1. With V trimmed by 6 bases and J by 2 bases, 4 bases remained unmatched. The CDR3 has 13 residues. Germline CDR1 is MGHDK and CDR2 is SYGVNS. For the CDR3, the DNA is TGTGCCAGCAGGGACAGGATCGCCTACGAGCAGTACTTC. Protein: CASRDRIAYEQYF.

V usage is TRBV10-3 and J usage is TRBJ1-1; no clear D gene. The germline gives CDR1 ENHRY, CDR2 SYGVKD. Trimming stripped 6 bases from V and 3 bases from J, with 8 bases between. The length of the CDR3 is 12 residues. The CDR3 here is CAIRASDTEAFF. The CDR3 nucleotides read TGTGCCATCAGGGCCTCGGACACTGAAGCTTTCTTT.

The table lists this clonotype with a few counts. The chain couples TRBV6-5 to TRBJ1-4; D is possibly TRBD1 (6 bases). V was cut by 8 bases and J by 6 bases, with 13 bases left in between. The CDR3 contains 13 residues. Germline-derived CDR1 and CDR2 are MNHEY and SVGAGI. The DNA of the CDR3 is TGTGCCAGCGGTGGGGGGCTTGATGAAAAACTGTTTTTT. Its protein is CASGGGLDEKLFF.

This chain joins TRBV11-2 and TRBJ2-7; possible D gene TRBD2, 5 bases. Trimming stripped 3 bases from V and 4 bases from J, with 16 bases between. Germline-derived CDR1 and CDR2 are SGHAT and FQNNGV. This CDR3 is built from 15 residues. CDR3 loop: CASSFEGEARYEQYF. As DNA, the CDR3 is TGTGCCAGCAGCTTTGAGGGAGAAGCTCGATACGAGCAGTACTTC.

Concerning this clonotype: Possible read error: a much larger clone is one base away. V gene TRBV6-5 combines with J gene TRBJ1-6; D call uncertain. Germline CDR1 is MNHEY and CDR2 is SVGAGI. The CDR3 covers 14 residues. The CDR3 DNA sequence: TGTGCCAGCAGGGAAGGAGGCAATAATTCACCCCACCACTTT. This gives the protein CASREGGNNSPHHF.

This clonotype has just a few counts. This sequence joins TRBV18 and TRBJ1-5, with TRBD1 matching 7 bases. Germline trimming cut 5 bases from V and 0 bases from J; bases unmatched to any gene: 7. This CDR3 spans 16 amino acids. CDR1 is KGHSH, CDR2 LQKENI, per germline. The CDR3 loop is CASSTGQASSNQPQHF. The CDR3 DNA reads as TGTGCCAGCTCAACCGGACAGGCATCTAGCAATCAGCCCCAGCATTTT.

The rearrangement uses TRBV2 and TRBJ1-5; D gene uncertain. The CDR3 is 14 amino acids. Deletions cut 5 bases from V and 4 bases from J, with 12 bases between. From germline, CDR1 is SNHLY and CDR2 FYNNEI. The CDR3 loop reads CASSFPVGNQPQHF. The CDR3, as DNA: TGTGCCAGCAGTTTTCCAGTGGGGAATCAGCCCCAGCATTTT. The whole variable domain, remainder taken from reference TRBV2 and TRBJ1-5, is EPEVTQTPSHQVTQMGQEVILRCVPISNHLYFYWYRQILGQKVEFLVSFYNNEISEKSEIFDDQFSVERPDGSNFTLKIRSTKLEDSAMYFCASSFPVGNQPQHFGDGTRLSIL.

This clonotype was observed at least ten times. The CDR3 loop reads CASSIPTGTGGEQYF. The DNA of the CDR3 is TGTGCCAGCAGCATACCGACCGGGACAGGGGGCGAGCAGTACTTC. J is TRBJ2-7 and V is TRBV11-2; 11 bases are shared with TRBD1. The CDR3 has 15 residues. Per germline, CDR1 SGHAT and CDR2 FQNNGV. V lost 5 bases and J lost 6; bases outside the gene matches: 9.

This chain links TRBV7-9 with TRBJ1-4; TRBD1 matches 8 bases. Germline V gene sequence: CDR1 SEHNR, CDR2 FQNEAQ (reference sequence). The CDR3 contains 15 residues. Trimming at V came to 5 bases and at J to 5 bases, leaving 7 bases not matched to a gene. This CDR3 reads CASSPSGGANEKLFF. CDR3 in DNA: TGTGCCAGCAGCCCGTCAGGGGGCGCGAATGAAAAACTGTTTTTT.

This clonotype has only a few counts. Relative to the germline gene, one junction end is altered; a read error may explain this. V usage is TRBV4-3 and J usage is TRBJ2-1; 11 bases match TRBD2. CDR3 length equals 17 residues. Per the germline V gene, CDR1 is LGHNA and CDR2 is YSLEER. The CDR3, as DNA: TGCGCCAGCAGCCAAGATGTTTTGGCTAGCGGGAGGATGATGATGGTCTTC. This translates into CASSQDVLASGRMMMVF.